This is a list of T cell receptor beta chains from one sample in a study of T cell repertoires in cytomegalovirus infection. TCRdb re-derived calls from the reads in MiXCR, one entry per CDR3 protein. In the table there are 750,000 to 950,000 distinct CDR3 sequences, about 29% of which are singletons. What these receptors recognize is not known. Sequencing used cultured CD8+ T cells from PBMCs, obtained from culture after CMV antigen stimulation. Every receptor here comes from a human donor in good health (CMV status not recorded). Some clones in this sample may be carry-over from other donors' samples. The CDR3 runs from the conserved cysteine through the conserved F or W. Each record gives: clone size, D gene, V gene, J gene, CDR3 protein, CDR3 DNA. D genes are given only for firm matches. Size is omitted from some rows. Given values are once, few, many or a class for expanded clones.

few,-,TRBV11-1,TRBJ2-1,CASSLEENEQFF,TGTGCCAGCAGCTTAGAAGAGAATGAGCAGTTCTTC
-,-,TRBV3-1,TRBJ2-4,CASSQERGGRAKNIQYF,TGTGCCAGCAGCCAAGAGAGGGGGGGGAGAGCCAAAAACATTCAGTACTTC
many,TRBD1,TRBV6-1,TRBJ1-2,CASSTRDRGSIYGYTF,TGTGCCAGCAGTACCAGGGACAGGGGAAGTATCTATGGCTACACCTTC
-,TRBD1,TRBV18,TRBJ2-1,CASSPRGTGDHEQFF,TGTGCCAGCTCACCACGCGGGACAGGGGACCATGAGCAGTTCTTC
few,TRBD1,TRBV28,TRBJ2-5,CASSLIGAGQAGETQYF,TGTGCCAGCAGTTTAATTGGGGCTGGACAGGCTGGAGAGACCCAGTACTTC
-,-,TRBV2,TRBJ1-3,CASSELGFSGNTIYF,TGTGCCAGCAGTGAACTGGGCTTCTCTGGGAACACCATATATTTT
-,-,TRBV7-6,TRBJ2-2,CASSLVPGGNTGELFF,TGTGCCAGCAGCTTAGTACCCGGGGGGAACACCGGGGAGCTGTTTTTT
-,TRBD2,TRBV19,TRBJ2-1,CASRLAGAPAGEQFF,TGTGCCAGCAGACTAGCGGGGGCCCCGGCAGGTGAGCAGTTCTTC
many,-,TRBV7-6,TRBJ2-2,CASSSAGPVTGELFF,TGTGCCAGCAGCTCTGCCGGGCCGGTCACCGGGGAGCTGTTTTTT
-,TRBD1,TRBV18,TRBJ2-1,CASSPKKTGAGYNEQFF,TGTGCCAGCTCACCAAAAAAGACAGGGGCTGGGTACAATGAGCAGTTCTTC
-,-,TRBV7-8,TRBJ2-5,CASSLGVASGLQETQYF,TGTGCCAGCAGCTTAGGAGTGGCCAGTGGGTTACAAGAGACCCAGTACTTC
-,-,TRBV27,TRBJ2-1,CASSLSRAGDNEQFF,TGTGCCAGCAGTTTATCGAGGGCAGGGGACAATGAGCAGTTCTTC
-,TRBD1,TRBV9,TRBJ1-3,CASSVEKTGITSGNTIYF,TGTGCCAGCAGCGTAGAGAAGACAGGGATAACCTCTGGAAACACCATATATTTT
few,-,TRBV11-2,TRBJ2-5,CASEGGQETQYF,TGTGCCAGCGAGGGGGGCCAAGAGACCCAGTACTTC
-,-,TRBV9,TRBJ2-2,CASTGQKNTGELFF,TGTGCCAGCACTGGACAGAAGAACACCGGGGAGCTGTTTTTT
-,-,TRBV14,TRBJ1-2,CASRDTDPRNGYTF,TGTGCCAGCCGCGACACCGATCCCCGGAATGGCTACACCTTC
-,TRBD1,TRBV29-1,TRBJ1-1,CSVPQGAEAFF,TGCAGCGTTCCACAGGGGGCTGAAGCTTTCTTT
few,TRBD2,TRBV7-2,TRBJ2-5,CASSLVPGEGETQYF,TGTGCCAGCAGCTTAGTTCCGGGGGAGGGAGAGACCCAGTACTTC
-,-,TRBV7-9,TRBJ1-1,CASSPDGPAEAFF,TGTGCCAGCAGCCCAGACGGGCCGGCTGAAGCTTTCTTT
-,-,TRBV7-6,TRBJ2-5,CASSLARTGGTRYF,TGTGCCAGCAGCTTAGCGAGGACCGGTGGGACCCGGTACTTC
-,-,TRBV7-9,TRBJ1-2,CAAVGAVLNHGYTF,TGTGCAGCAGTTGGGGCAGTATTGAATCATGGCTACACCTTC
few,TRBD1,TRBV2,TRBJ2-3,CATGQGASVSDTQYF,TGTGCCACCGGACAGGGGGCGTCGGTGTCAGATACGCAGTATTTT